What follows are 21 T cell receptor beta chains derived from one specimen sequenced in a study of blood T cell repertoires in COVID-19. Data came from immunoSEQ multiplex PCR; TCRdb stores just in-frame clones and leaves some out. The sample holds 450,000 to 500,000 clones, approximately 85% seen once. Sample: peripheral blood. These receptors all stem from a human donor in a cohort sampled during active COVID-19.

This clone was detected only once. The CDR3: CASSQGRVTEAFF. The CDR3 nucleotides are TGTGCCAGCAGCCAAGGCAGGGTCACTGAAGCTTTCTTT. V is TRBV3-1 (or the pseudogene TRBV3-2) and J is TRBJ1-1; D possibly corresponds to TRBD1 (5 bases). Germline CDR1 is LGHDT and CDR2 is YNNKEL (reference sequence). The V end was cut by 1 base, the J end by 4 bases, with 7 bases between. The CDR3 length is 13 residues.

This clone was seen a few times. The chain is built from TRBV19 and TRBJ2-7; TRBD1 is a possible D gene (6 bases). With 6 bases removed from V and 5 bases from J, the gap between germline ends came to 11 bases. The CDR3 has 12 amino acids. Per the germline V gene, CDR1 is LNHDA and CDR2 is SQIVND (reference sequence). The CDR3 loop reads CASSQGSHEQYF. In DNA form, the CDR3 reads TGTGCCAGTAGCCAGGGGTCCCACGAGCAGTACTTC.

This clone was seen only once. The chain carries TRBV5-8 and TRBJ1-5; D possibly corresponds to TRBD1 (5 bases). V was shortened by 2 bases and J by 0 bases, with 12 bases between the two germline ends. The CDR3 totals 16 residues. Germline values: CDR1 SGHTS, CDR2 YDEGEE. CDR3 in amino acids: CASSLGTSYSNQPQHF. The CDR3 region has the DNA TGTGCCAGCAGCTTAGGGACTTCATATAGCAATCAGCCCCAGCATTTT.

V is TRBV18 and J is TRBJ2-5; 12 bases agree with TRBD2. The germline V gene encodes CDR1 KGHSH and CDR2 LQKENI. This CDR3 contains 17 residues. After removal of 3 bases from V and 5 bases from J, the junction contained 10 bases not matched to a gene. The chain's CDR3 is CASSPETSGSGRETQYF. Here the CDR3 DNA reads TGTGCCAGCTCACCCGAGACTAGCGGGAGTGGAAGGGAGACCCAGTACTTC.

The chain links TRBV30 to TRBJ2-7; 9 bases are a match to TRBD1. This CDR3 is 13 amino acids long. The V gene end was trimmed by 5 bases and the J gene end by 4 bases; junction bases not matched to a gene: 6. Germline V gene sequence: CDR1 GTSNPN, CDR2 SVGIG (reference sequence). The CDR3 loop reads CAWARDREYEQYF. As DNA, the CDR3 is TGTGCCTGGGCCCGGGACAGGGAATACGAGCAGTACTTC. The full variable domain, its missing parts supplied by reference TRBV30 and TRBJ2-7, is SQTIHQWPATLVQPVGSPLSLECTVEGTSNPNLYWYRQAAGRGLQLLFYSVGIGQISSEVPQNLSASRPQDRQFILSSKKLLLSDSGFYLCAWARDREYEQYFGPGTRLTVT.

The rearrangement joins TRBV11-3 to TRBJ2-2; 9 positions agree with TRBD1. Germline CDR1 SGHNT, CDR2 YENEEA. Trimming took 6 bases from V and 8 from J; bases not matched to a gene: 7. The CDR3 loop spans 14 amino acids. The CDR3 sequence: CASSIHRGPGELFF. CDR3 coding DNA: TGTGCCAGCAGTATCCACAGGGGGCCTGGGGAGCTGTTTTTT.

The CDR3 loop is CASSLAGTLEETQYF. Here the CDR3 DNA reads TGTGCCAGCAGCTTAGCCGGGACTTTGGAGGAGACCCAGTACTTC. The chain is built from TRBV7-2 and TRBJ2-5; possible D gene TRBD2, 6 bases. The CDR3 totals 15 residues. Deletions cut 0 bases from V and 5 bases from J, with 13 bases between. The germline CDR1 and CDR2 sequences are SGHTA and FQGNSA.

V and J are TRBV7-3 and TRBJ1-1; a weak D match, TRBD1 (6 bases). V was cut by 4 bases and J by 0 bases, with 12 bases left in between. The CDR3 spans 15 residues. Per germline, CDR1 SGHTA and CDR2 FQGTGA. CDR3 sequence reads: CASSWGGTVNTEAFF. The DNA for the CDR3 is TGTGCCAGCAGCTGGGGGGGCACGGTGAACACTGAAGCTTTCTTT.

The chain has TRBV27 and TRBJ2-7; weak D call: TRBD2 (6 bases). The germline V gene has CDR1 MNHEY and CDR2 SMNVEV (reference sequence). Trimming left V 4 bases short and J 0 bases short, with 22 bases between. The CDR3 contains 18 residues. CDR3: CASSWSPPQRARSYEQYF. The CDR3 DNA follows: TGTGCCAGCAGTTGGAGCCCCCCTCAGCGGGCTCGCTCCTACGAGCAGTACTTC.

The V gene is TRBV3-1 (or the pseudogene TRBV3-2), the J gene TRBJ2-7; D uncertain. This CDR3 is built from 12 residues. Germline lookup yields CDR1 LGHDT and CDR2 YNNKEL (reference sequence). V was cut by 3 bases and J by 5 bases, with 8 bases left in between. This CDR3 is CASSHGVNEQYF. The CDR3 region has the DNA TGTGCCAGCAGCCACGGAGTCAACGAGCAGTACTTC.

The chain has TRBV4-2 and TRBJ2-7; D is possibly TRBD2 (5 bases). Germline CDR1 LGHNA, CDR2 YNFKEQ. The CDR3 totals 18 residues. V lost 0 bases and J lost 2, with 20 bases in between. CDR3 loop: CASSQDPPHLRRPYEQYF. The DNA for the CDR3 is TGTGCCAGCAGCCAAGACCCCCCACATTTGCGGAGGCCCTACGAGCAGTACTTC.

The rearrangement joins TRBV5-5 to TRBJ2-1; 8 bases are shared with TRBD2. The germline gives CDR1 SGHKS, CDR2 YYEKEE (reference sequence). This CDR3 has 15 amino acids. With V trimmed by 5 bases and J by 4 bases, 8 bases remained unmatched. CDR3 residues: CASSPLAAIYNEQFF. Written as DNA, the CDR3 is TGTGCCAGCAGTCCACTAGCGGCAATTTACAATGAGCAGTTCTTC.

This clone appeared a single time. This chain connects TRBV30 to TRBJ2-1; 10 positions agree with TRBD2. The length of the CDR3 is 14 residues. V shed 2 bases, J shed 10 bases, and the junction held 8 bases outside the gene matches. CDR1 and CDR2 from the germline V gene are GTSNPN and SVGIG (reference sequence). CDR3 sequence reads: CAWSRLAGGEEQFF. In DNA, the CDR3 is TGTGCCTGGAGTCGACTAGCGGGTGGTGAGGAGCAGTTCTTC.

This chain uses TRBV5-5 with TRBJ1-1; a possible D gene is TRBD1 (6 bases). This CDR3 contains 13 residues. The germline gives CDR1 SGHKS, CDR2 YYEKEE (reference sequence). Trimming removed 4 bases from V and 5 bases from J, with 12 bases in between. CDR3 DNA sequence: TGTGCCAGCAGCCAATCTACAGGGACTGAAGCTTTCTTT. It yields the protein CASSQSTGTEAFF.

The gene calls are TRBV5-4 and TRBJ1-1; perhaps TRBD1 as D (6 bases). V was trimmed by 4 bases and J by 4 bases, leaving 20 bases between them. Germline V gene lookup returns CDR1 SGHNT and CDR2 YYREEE (reference sequence). CDR3 size: 16 residues. The CDR3 bases are TGTGCCAGCAGCCCCGCGGACAGCTATGCGAGCACTGAAGCTTTCTTT. As protein: CASSPADSYASTEAFF.

The chain recombines TRBV7-3 with TRBJ1-6; no reliable D call. Trimming took off 4 bases at V and 10 bases at J, with 14 bases between the two ends. Germline assignment: CDR1 SGHTA and CDR2 FQGTGA. The CDR3 has 14 residues. CDR3 sequence (DNA): TGTGCCAGCAGCTCTCAAGGACGAGGGTCACCCCTCCACTTT. This sequence encodes CASSSQGRGSPLHF. Full variable domain (missing parts from reference TRBV7-3 and TRBJ1-6): GAGVSQTPSNKVTEKGKYVELRCDPISGHTALYWYRQSLGQGPEFLIYFQGTGAADDSGLPNDRFFAVRPEGSVSTLKIQRTERGDSAVYLCASSSQGRGSPLHFGNGTRLTVT.

This clone came up once. This chain uses TRBV7-9 with TRBJ1-2; 7 nucleotides align to TRBD1. V lost 4 bases and J lost 8; bases outside the gene matches: 7. The CDR3 is made up of 13 amino acids. CDR1 is SEHNR and CDR2 is FQNEAQ in the germline V gene (reference sequence). The CDR3 region has the DNA TGTGCCAGCAGCTCAATTAACAGGGGAGGCTACACCTTC. Translation: CASSSINRGGYTF.

Notes on this clone: In the same sample, other DNA sequences code for this CDR3. The chain joins TRBV7-8 to TRBJ2-3, with 7 bases that match TRBD2. CDR3 length equals 14 residues. Germline values: CDR1 SGHVS, CDR2 FQNEAQ. Trimming removed 0 bases from V and 6 bases from J; junction bases left unmatched: 3. This chain's CDR3 is CASSLAGGADTQYF. The CDR3 nucleotides are TGTGCCAGCAGCTTAGCGGGAGGGGCGGATACGCAGTATTTT. Based on the CDR3 plus reference TRBV7-8 and TRBJ2-3, the full variable domain is GAGVSQSPRYKVAKRGQDVALRCDPISGHVSLFWYQQALGQGPEFLTYFQNEAQLDKSGLPSDRFFAERPEGSVSTLKIQRTQQEDSAVYLCASSLAGGADTQYFGPGTRLTVL.

The sample holds one count of this clone. The rearrangement uses TRBV19 and TRBJ2-2; 8 nucleotides line up with TRBD1. The CDR3 extends over 15 amino acids. Looked up from germline, CDR1 is LNHDA and CDR2 is SQIVND (reference sequence). V was clipped by 5 bases and J by 6 bases; unmatched bases: 8. CDR3 bases: TGTGCCAGTAGTCCCTGGGGACAGGTCGCCGGGGAGCTGTTTTTT. It specifies CASSPWGQVAGELFF.

V is TRBV28 and J is TRBJ1-6, with 7 bases aligning to TRBD1. Trimming at V came to 3 bases and at J to 7 bases, leaving 9 bases not matched to a gene. CDR3 size: 16 residues. The V gene's germline CDR1 is MDHEN and CDR2 SYDVKM. CDR3 nucleotides: TGTGCCAGCAGTTTGCGTAGGGGACAGCTCAATTCACCCCTCCACTTT. Encoded protein: CASSLRRGQLNSPLHF.

The chain carries TRBV10-3 and TRBJ2-2; 11 nucleotides agree with TRBD2. With V trimmed by 7 bases and J by 0 bases, 7 bases remained unmatched. Germline assignment: CDR1 ENHRY and CDR2 SYGVKD. The CDR3 has 17 amino acids. The CDR3 reads CAIKGLAGDTNTGELFF. CDR3 sequence (DNA): TGTGCCATCAAAGGACTAGCGGGTGATACGAACACCGGGGAGCTGTTTTTT.